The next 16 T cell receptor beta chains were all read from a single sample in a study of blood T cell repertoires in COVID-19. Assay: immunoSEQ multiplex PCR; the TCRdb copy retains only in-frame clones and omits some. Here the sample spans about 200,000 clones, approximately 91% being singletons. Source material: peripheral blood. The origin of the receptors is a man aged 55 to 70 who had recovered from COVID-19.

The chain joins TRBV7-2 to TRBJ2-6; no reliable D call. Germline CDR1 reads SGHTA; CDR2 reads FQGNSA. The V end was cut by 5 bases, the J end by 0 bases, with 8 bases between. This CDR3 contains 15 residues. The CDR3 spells CASSLPSSGANVLTF. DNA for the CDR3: TGTGCCAGCAGCCTTCCCAGCTCTGGGGCCAACGTCCTGACTTTC.

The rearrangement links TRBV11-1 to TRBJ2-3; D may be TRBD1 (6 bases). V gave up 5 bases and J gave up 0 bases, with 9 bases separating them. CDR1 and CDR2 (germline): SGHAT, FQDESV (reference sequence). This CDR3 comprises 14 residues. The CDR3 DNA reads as TGTGCCAGCAGCCCGGACAGAAGCACAGATACGCAGTATTTT. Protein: CASSPDRSTDTQYF.

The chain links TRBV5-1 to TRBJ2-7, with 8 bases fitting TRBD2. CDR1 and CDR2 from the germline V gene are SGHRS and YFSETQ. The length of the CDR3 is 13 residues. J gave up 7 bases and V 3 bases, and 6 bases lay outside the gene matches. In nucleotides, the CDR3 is TGCGCCAGCAGCTACGACGGGAGGGGGGAGCAGTACTTC. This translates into CASSYDGRGEQYF.

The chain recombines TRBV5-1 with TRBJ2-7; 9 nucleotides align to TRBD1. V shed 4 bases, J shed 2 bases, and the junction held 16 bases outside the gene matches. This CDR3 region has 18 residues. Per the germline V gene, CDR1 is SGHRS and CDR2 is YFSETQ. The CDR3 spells CASSPLPVWDRATYEQYF. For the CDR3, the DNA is TGCGCCAGCAGCCCACTCCCGGTTTGGGACAGGGCCACCTACGAGCAGTACTTC.

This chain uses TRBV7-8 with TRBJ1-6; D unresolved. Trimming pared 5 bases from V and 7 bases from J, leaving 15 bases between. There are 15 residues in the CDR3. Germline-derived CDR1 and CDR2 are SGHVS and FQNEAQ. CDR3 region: CASSPRAGWNSPLHF. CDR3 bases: TGTGCCAGCAGCCCGAGGGCGGGGTGGAATTCACCCCTCCACTTT.

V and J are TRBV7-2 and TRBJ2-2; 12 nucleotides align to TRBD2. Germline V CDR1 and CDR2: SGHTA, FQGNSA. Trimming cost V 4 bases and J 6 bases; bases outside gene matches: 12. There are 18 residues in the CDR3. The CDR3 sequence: CASSYGLAGFERSGELFF. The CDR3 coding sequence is TGTGCCAGCAGCTATGGACTAGCGGGATTTGAAAGGTCCGGGGAGCTGTTTTTT. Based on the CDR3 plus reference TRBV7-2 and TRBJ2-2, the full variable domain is GAGVSQSPSNKVTEKGKDVELRCDPISGHTALYWYRQSLGQGLEFLIYFQGNSAPDKSGLPSDRFSAERTGGSVSTLTIQRTQQEDSAVYLCASSYGLAGFERSGELFFGEGSRLTVL.

The CDR3 is CASRRSALVQETQYF. The CDR3 nucleotides read TGTGCCAGCAGGCGGTCGGCCCTAGTACAAGAGACCCAGTACTTC. The rearrangement links TRBV7-3 to TRBJ2-5; D not resolved. Trimming left V 6 bases short and J 2 bases short, with 16 bases between. This CDR3 comprises 15 residues. The germline gives CDR1 SGHTA, CDR2 FQGTGA.

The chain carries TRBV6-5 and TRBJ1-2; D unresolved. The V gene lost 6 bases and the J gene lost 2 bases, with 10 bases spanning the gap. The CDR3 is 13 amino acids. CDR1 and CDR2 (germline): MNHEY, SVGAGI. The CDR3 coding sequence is TGTGCCAGCAGGGCGGGCAGCAACTATGGCTACACCTTC. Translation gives CASRAGSNYGYTF.

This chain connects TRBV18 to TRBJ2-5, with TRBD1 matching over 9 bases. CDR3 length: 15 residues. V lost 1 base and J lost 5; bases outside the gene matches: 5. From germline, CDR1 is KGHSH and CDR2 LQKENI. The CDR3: CASSPRQGELETQYF. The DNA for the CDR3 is TGTGCCAGCTCACCACGACAGGGGGAATTGGAGACCCAGTACTTC.

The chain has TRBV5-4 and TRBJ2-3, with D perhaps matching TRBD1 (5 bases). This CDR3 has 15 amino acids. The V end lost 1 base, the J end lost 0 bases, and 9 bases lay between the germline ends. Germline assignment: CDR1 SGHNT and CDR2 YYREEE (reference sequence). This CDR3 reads CASSLSQGSTDTQYF. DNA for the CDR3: TGTGCCAGCAGCTTGAGCCAGGGAAGCACAGATACGCAGTATTTT.

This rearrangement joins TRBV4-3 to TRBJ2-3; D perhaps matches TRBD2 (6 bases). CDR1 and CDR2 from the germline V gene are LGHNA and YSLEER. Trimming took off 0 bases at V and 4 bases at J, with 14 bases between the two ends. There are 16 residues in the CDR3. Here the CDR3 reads CASSQDGEVRADTQYF. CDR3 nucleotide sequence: TGCGCCAGCAGCCAAGATGGGGAGGTCAGGGCAGATACGCAGTATTTT.

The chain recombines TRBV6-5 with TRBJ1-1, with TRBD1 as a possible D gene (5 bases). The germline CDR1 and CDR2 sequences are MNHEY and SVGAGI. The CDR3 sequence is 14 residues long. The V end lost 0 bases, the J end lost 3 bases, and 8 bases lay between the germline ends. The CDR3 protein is CASSYSPGYTEAFF. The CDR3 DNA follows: TGTGCCAGCAGTTACTCTCCAGGGTACACTGAAGCTTTCTTT.

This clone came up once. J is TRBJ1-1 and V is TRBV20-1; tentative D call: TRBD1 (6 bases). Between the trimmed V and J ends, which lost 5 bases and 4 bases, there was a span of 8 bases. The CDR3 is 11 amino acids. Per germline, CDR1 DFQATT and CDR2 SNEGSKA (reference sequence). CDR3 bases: TGCAGTGCTCCCAGGGGCACTGAAGCTTTCTTT. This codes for CSAPRGTEAFF.

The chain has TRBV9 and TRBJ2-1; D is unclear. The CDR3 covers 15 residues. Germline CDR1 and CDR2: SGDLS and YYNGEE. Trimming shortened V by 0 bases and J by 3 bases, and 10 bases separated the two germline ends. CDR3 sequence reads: CASSVGEVYYNEQFF. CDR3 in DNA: TGTGCCAGCAGCGTAGGAGAGGTGTACTACAATGAGCAGTTCTTC.

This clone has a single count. Written as DNA, the CDR3 is TGTGCCAGCAGCTTGGAAGCTAGGTCGGAGACCCAGTACTTC. Translated: CASSLEARSETQYF. The chain recombines TRBV5-5 with TRBJ2-5; D not resolved. Trimming stripped 0 bases from V and 5 bases from J, with 11 bases between. This CDR3 contains 14 residues. From germline, CDR1 is SGHKS and CDR2 YYEKEE (reference sequence).

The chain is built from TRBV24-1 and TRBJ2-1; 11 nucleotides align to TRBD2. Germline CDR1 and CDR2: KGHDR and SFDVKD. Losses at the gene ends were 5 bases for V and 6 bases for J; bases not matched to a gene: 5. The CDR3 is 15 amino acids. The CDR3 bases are TGTGCCACCAGTGCCGCGGGACTAGCGGTCAATGAGCAGTTCTTC. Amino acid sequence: CATSAAGLAVNEQFF.